This TCR beta chain was profiled in a study of cytomegalovirus exposure and HLA in healthy donors (TCRdb year 2017). As for the study more broadly: An earlier analysis of some 600 of the donors reported 276 Gb of sequence data and about 120 million unique TCR beta sequences obtained from about 200 million T cells. A separate validation cohort of about 110 different subjects was used in addition to the approximately 700-subject first cohort. Donor age, sex, ethnicity and CMV serostatus were compiled together with the repertoire data. An earlier analysis of more than 450 of the donors used high-throughput TCR beta sequencing to judge whether each TCR beta V gene segment behaved as functional or pseudogenic. The study profiled the T cell repertoires of under 700 subjects by immunosequencing and related them to cytomegalovirus serostatus. The study aimed to test whether cataloging public T cell receptors could reveal signatures of past pathogen exposure. The number of donors typed differed by locus, with about 629-630 for A, B, C, DRB1 and DQB1, roughly 520 for DQA1, 606 for DPA1, and about 450 for DPB1. All discovery cohort repertoires had been generated using a single sequencing platform. Of the 300 to 500 genotyped donors, 65% to 90% were placed in the genetic ancestry cluster associated with self-reported Caucasian donors. High-throughput TCR immunosequencing, statistical association of individual TCRs with disease status, and machine learning were combined to predict cytomegalovirus infection status. An early release that covered about 600 HLA-typed donors contained approximately 300 gigabases of sequencing data and about 84 million unique TCR sequences. The later analysis used no new phenotypic data to find candidate immune exposures, relying instead on TCR beta sequences and their occurrence across donors. In a later analysis, previously published TCR beta repertoires from roughly 710 donors were re-analyzed and high-resolution HLA genotyping was added so that TCR occurrence patterns could be studied. Among some 410 genotyped donors of the cohort, an average of around 240,000 unique TCR beta nucleotide sequences were sequenced per donor, about a sixth of them non-productive. Because of strong linkage in the cohort, 4 to 6 DR-DQ haplotypes were treated as single units for association and clustering. A later genetic analysis used genome-wide SNP genotypes for about three fifths of the 666 donors, treating that subset as a discovery cohort. Class I and class II HLA loci were covered by the typing at four-digit resolution.

The CDR3, from cysteine to phenylalanine, totals 15 residues. The read is trimmed to its CDR3 DNA, 45 bases read in frame from base 1. In the germline V gene, CDR1 corresponds to SGHDN and CDR2 to FVKESK. V is trimmed back by 1 base and J by 7 bases, and the junction contains 4 bases that no gene match accounts for. The cohort consisted of 670 or so healthy bone marrow donors. At the time of sampling, all cohort members were nominally healthy, though unrecorded immune exposures were likely present. CMV serostatus was positive for more than 250 and negative for about 50% of the roughly 700 cohort members, and was not recorded for this donor. A peripheral blood sample was provided by each donor, and peripheral blood mononuclear cells were used for TCR beta sequencing. The Qiagen DNeasy Blood Extraction Kit was used to extract genomic DNA from the blood cell samples. Broader findings and caveats from the paper: According to a later genetic analysis, donors in an Asian-associated ancestry cluster had fewer N-insertions in productive TCRs than the approximately 700-donor mean. Only TCR beta chains were sequenced in this cohort, and the absence of alpha or paired-chain data limited detectable features. Strong co-occurrence of HLA alleles, especially DR and DQ, made assigning TCR associations to individual alleles difficult. Three of the identified cytomegalovirus-associated TCR beta chains were confirmed in vitro to be specific for cytomegalovirus antigens. Across donors, most TCR sequences were observed very rarely, whereas some public TCRs were present in many individuals. In the study, about 150 TCR beta chains were listed as associated with cytomegalovirus. Several of the top co-occurrence clusters appeared to be linked to parvovirus B19, influenza, CMV and Epstein-Barr virus, according to a later analysis. Because HLA typing was unavailable for some donors at each locus, only the typed subset was used in association tests. Specific HLA alleles were associated with 16,951 TCR beta sequences at a false discovery rate of 0.05 in a later analysis. Broadly in line with IMGT annotations, most TCR beta V segments showed up in productive rearrangements about 90% or about 30% of the time in an earlier analysis of 587 of the donors. Most CMV-associated TCR beta chains appeared to be HLA-restricted in a later analysis, and the HLA associations seemed to be driven largely by CMV exposure. V-gene and J-gene trimming of TCR beta chains was associated with a missense DCLRE1C variant in a later genetic analysis, and the association was replicated in an independent cohort. A later analysis found that HLA-associated TCR beta chains were more clonally expanded and had lower generation probabilities than equally common non-associated chains. For the cohort, immune exposure information was limited to CMV serostatus. A further reported finding was that TCR beta sequences accurately predicted the HLA-A and HLA-B alleles for most subjects in the first cohort. Because counts were too low, more than 15 rarely observed V segments, including chromosome 9 orphons, were left out of the earlier analysis of 587 of the donors. Because the 87-base-pair reads could not distinguish some IMGT-functional V segments, including TRBV6-2 and TRBV6-3, those segments were excluded. The authors suggested that the approach could potentially be generalized to other disease states and immunological phenotypes. A later analysis found that TCR association rates varied across HLA loci, with DRB1 alleles showing the most associated TCRs and HLA-C alleles the fewest. Cytomegalovirus status was reported to be diagnosed by the classifier with high specificity and sensitivity in both the original and validation cohorts. The sequencing pipeline was judged likely to have produced a cluster of highly shared sequence variants as a technical artifact. Correlated functional status among segregating V segments might reflect linkage disequilibrium, but an unknown experimental factor could not be ruled out. Roughly uniform sequencing depth across donors was assumed in presence/absence analyses, although this assumption may not hold.

Libraries were prepared through the immunoSEQ multiplex PCR assay. A mixture of 60 forward primers for TCR Vbeta segments and 13 reverse primers for TCR Jbeta segments was used in the multiplex PCR. Amplification of the CDR3 region of rearranged TCR beta genes was performed with a multiplex PCR assay on genomic DNA. Amplified TCR beta libraries were sequenced as 87-base-pair reads on the Illumina HiSeq System. Per the source publication's procedure: A later analysis counted 75 million to 100 million unique TCR beta chains across the approximately 700 repertoires, and approximately 11 million of these chains were shared by at least two donors. To remove PCR and sequencing errors, raw reads were error-corrected and collapsed into unique sequences using a nearest-neighbor algorithm that merged closely related sequences. CDR3 sequences were aligned to IMGT reference sequences to assign V, D and J gene segments. Each retained sequence needed at least a six-nucleotide match to both a V gene segment and a J gene segment. A rearrangement counted as productive if the CDR3 had no stop codons and remained in frame with V and J, and every other rearrangement counted as non-productive. CDR3 was defined according to IMGT convention as the region running from the second conserved V-encoded cysteine to the conserved J-encoded phenylalanine. The earlier analysis of some 540 of the donors excluded any sequence lacking an unambiguous match to a single V gene segment. In an earlier analysis of 587 of the donors, a V segment was called functional when productive rearrangements were above 56.7%, and segregating when the standard deviation between donors exceeded 5%. A statistical classification framework was developed to diagnose cytomegalovirus status using the catalog of TCR beta chain sequences. In a later analysis, V and J genes were assigned by comparing TCR nucleotide sequences against IMGT/GENE-DB human TR gene sequences. Using the TCRdist pipeline, a later analysis assigned CDR3 sequences along with most-parsimonious VDJ recombination scenarios. In a later analysis, every TCR beta chain was defined by the combination of its CDR3 amino acid sequence and its V-gene family, and reads without a unique V-gene family were dropped. To address suspected cross-contamination and a sequencing artifact, a later analysis removed under 600 highly shared, low-generation-probability nucleotide sequences. A later analysis calculated a clonal expansion index for each public chain from normalized within-repertoire ranks of inferred template counts. Generation probabilities in a later analysis came from a VDJ recombination model fitted to out-of-frame rearrangements, and those results were checked against IGoR. Hypergeometric tests were used in a later analysis to score TCR-TCR, TCR-HLA and TCR-CMV co-occurrence, with a repertoire-size bias correction applied to the TCR pairs. A later analysis estimated false discovery rates by permuting HLA or CMV assignments 20 times. In a later analysis, co-occurring TCRs were grouped using DBSCAN, with TCRdist sequence similarity added in when clustering inside HLA-allele-positive subsets. For co-occurrence clustering, repertoires with fewer than 30,000 or more than 120,000 public chains were excluded, along with a handful of repertoires with anomalous nucleotide sharing. TCRdb carries this immuneACCESS record with in-frame sequences only. Its versions omit some clonotypes, under half of them owing to an unresolved V gene in the studies checked, with the rest unexplained. V and J calls and clone size follow that table, whereas D and trimming were derived from the DNA. This sample has roughly 130,000 clones in its table, and around four fifths of those were observed once. The ten most abundant clones make up just over 1% of the sample.

Note on this clone: Its specific antigen is unknown. The record has no base qualities; no much larger clone is one base away. This specimen includes other DNA sequences encoding the same CDR3.

The chain was built from TRBV14 and TRBJ1-6; TRBD1 fits 7 bases in the junction. The sequence came from a human donor in good health. Sequenced: PBMCs. The CDR3 region reads CASSQGTGANSPLHF. The sequenced DNA is TGTGCCAGCAGCCAAGGAACAGGGGCGAATTCACCCCTCCACTTT.